These T cell receptor beta chains were read from a single sample in a study of cytomegalovirus exposure and HLA in healthy donors. Sequencing was performed with immunoSEQ multiplex PCR; in TCRdb, only in-frame clones are kept and a portion is missing. The profile shows about 200,000 clones, more than 9.5% of them singletons. The sample consisted of PBMCs. These receptors were collected from a man aged 50 or older in good health and CMV-seropositive. Each CDR3 is given with its conserved first and last residue.

j_call v_call cdr3_aa
TRBJ1-1 TRBV28 CASSLLGREAFF
TRBJ1-1 TRBV9 CASSVVGTGEAFF
TRBJ1-1 TRBV6-6 CASSYGGIRTEAFF
TRBJ1-2 TRBV4-3 CASSQQDYGYTF
TRBJ2-2 TRBV7-6 CASSLDFQAGATGELFF
TRBJ1-5 TRBV15 CATSRAFRQGDNQPQHF
TRBJ2-5 TRBV6-5 CASSLRETQYF
TRBJ2-3 TRBV4-3 CASSQDRGIGTQYF
TRBJ2-3 TRBV7-2 CASSPPGDRQYF
TRBJ1-1 TRBV2 CARRGSFALGEAFF
TRBJ1-1 TRBV5-1 CASSPDGTGDTEAFF
TRBJ1-4 TRBV5-1 CASSSNRGEKLFF
TRBJ2-7 TRBV7-2 CASSLGTSGGAWEQYF
TRBJ2-5 TRBV5-4 CASKEIGRKETQYF
TRBJ2-7 TRBV7-4 CASTQGTAESEQYF
TRBJ1-2 TRBV6-5 CASVDRDYGYTF
TRBJ1-2 TRBV19 CASSMGQGPYGYTF
TRBJ2-1 TRBV5-4 CASSLSLAVYNEQFF
TRBJ2-1 TRBV7-6 CASSLAGGINEQFF
TRBJ2-3 TRBV11-3 CASGSGGATDTQYF
TRBJ2-1 TRBV6-5 CASKRRGGYNEQFF
TRBJ1-5 TRBV6-1 CASSAGTVYSNQPQHF
TRBJ2-6 TRBV5-1 CASSLLSRAFSGANVLTF
TRBJ1-1 TRBV5-6 CASSFRTGVNTEAFF
TRBJ1-4 TRBV19 CVSNRDEKLFF
NA TRBV5-3 CARSLEHGGTSYEQYF
TRBJ1-2 TRBV6-1 CASTLRGSLPSDTF
TRBJ1-3 TRBV6-6 CASRGTEGNTIYF
TRBJ1-2 TRBV11-3 CASSLAARGYGYTF
TRBJ1-4 TRBV12-1 CASSAGGESEKLFF
TRBJ1-4 TRBV4-3 CASSQDIGSNEKLFF
TRBJ1-5 TRBV2 CASSDRYSNQPQHF
TRBJ1-5 TRBV4-1 CASSQEGRGNNQPQHF
TRBJ2-5 TRBV10-3 CAISEVGETQYF
TRBJ2-1 TRBV4-1 CASSQERSSRRDEQFF
TRBJ1-1 TRBV28 CASSFSQGSEAFF
TRBJ1-2 TRBV28 CASGGPTNYGYTF
TRBJ1-2 TRBV7-2 CASSLGTGEWAYGYTF
TRBJ1-5 TRBV5-6 CASSPSGYSNQPQHF
TRBJ2-3 TRBV7-2 CASSFLTSGGTDTQYF
TRBJ2-7 TRBV7-9 CASSLVGTGAYEQYF
TRBJ1-3 TRBV7-8 CASSLAAGQPTSGNTIYF